These T cell receptor beta chains were read from a single sample in a study of blood T cell repertoires in COVID-19. The method was immunoSEQ multiplex PCR; TCRdb's version includes in-frame clones alone and lacks a portion of them. The sample holds 230,000 or so clones, roughly 80% seen once. The sequencing sample was made of peripheral blood. Receptors were obtained from a human donor in a cohort sampled during active COVID-19. CDR3s include the opening cysteine and the closing phenylalanine or tryptophan. A D gene is named only where the DNA matches it firmly. Expanded clones get a size class; other rows say once, few or many, or leave the size out.

j_gene	v_gene	abundance	d_gene	CDR3nt	CDR3aa
TRBJ2-5	TRBV19	NA	TRBD2	TGTGCCAGTAGTCCGGGACTAGCGGGACCCGCCGTAGAGACCCAGTACTTC	CASSPGLAGPAVETQYF
TRBJ1-1	TRBV7-9	once	NA	TGTGCCAGCAGGGGGGGTAACACTGAAGCTTTCTTT	CASRGGNTEAFF
TRBJ2-7	TRBV5-5	NA	NA	TGTGCCAGCAGCTTAAGGGCAGGGAACTACGAGCAGTACTTC	CASSLRAGNYEQYF
TRBJ1-2	TRBV9	NA	NA	TGTGCCAGCAGCGTCACGACCCGGGGAGCCCTATATGGCTACACCTTC	CASSVTTRGALYGYTF
TRBJ1-5	TRBV5-6	NA	NA	TGTGCCAGCAGCTTGACAGGTCGGTTTGGTCAGCCCCAGCATTTT	CASSLTGRFGQPQHF
TRBJ1-1	TRBV28	NA	TRBD1	TGTGCCAGCAGTTTAGGAGGGTTACAGGGGGCTGTTGAAGCTTTCTTT	CASSLGGLQGAVEAFF
TRBJ2-7	TRBV6-1	NA	TRBD2	TGTGCCAGCAGTGCCCACCTAGCGGGAGCGGCCTACGAGCAGTACTTC	CASSAHLAGAAYEQYF
TRBJ1-1	TRBV28	NA	TRBD1	TGTGCCAGCAGTCCGCTGGGGACAGGAGCCTTTAGCACTGAAGCTTTCTTT	CASSPLGTGAFSTEAFF
TRBJ2-7	TRBV4-3	NA	NA	TGCGCCAGCAGCCGGGAACAGGGGGGGGGAGGGCAGTACTTC	CASSREQGGGGQYF
TRBJ2-5	TRBV9	NA	NA	TGTGCCAGCAGCCCTTACGAGGGGGGGGAAGAGACCCAGTACTTC	CASSPYEGGEETQYF
TRBJ2-5	TRBV19	NA	TRBD1	TGTGCCAGTAGTACGGGACAGGGCCCAGGGACCCAGTACTTC	CASSTGQGPGTQYF
TRBJ2-3	TRBV12-3/TRBV12-4	NA	NA	TGTGCCAGCACAGGCCTGAGCACAGATACGCAGTATTTT	CASTGLSTDTQYF
TRBJ2-7	TRBV6-2/TRBV6-3	NA	TRBD1	TGTGCCAGCAGTTACGACAGGGCCACCTACGAGCAGTACTTC	CASSYDRATYEQYF
TRBJ2-7	TRBV28	NA	TRBD1	TGTGCCAGCAGTTCCCCAAATCCCGGGACAGGGGGCATGGGGTCCTACGAGCAGTACTTC	CASSSPNPGTGGMGSYEQYF
TRBJ2-1	TRBV29-1	NA	TRBD1	TGCAGCGTTGAAAGGGGGCTTAGCAGCTACTTCTACAATGAGCAGTTCTTC	CSVERGLSSYFYNEQFF
TRBJ2-7	TRBV11-2	NA	TRBD2	TGTGCCAGCAGCCACCTAGCGGGAGGGCCTGGCGAGCAGTACTTC	CASSHLAGGPGEQYF
TRBJ2-7	TRBV7-2	NA	TRBD2	TGTGCCAGCAGCCCGGGACTAGCGGCATCCTACGAGCAGTACTTC	CASSPGLAASYEQYF
TRBJ1-1	TRBV5-1	NA	TRBD1	TGCGCCAGCAGCCGACAGGGGGCGACTGAAGCTTTCTTT	CASSRQGATEAFF
TRBJ1-6	TRBV28	few	TRBD1	TGTGCCAGCAGCGCACAGAGACAGGGAAGCTCCTATAATTCACCCCTCCACTTT	CASSAQRQGSSYNSPLHF
TRBJ1-5	TRBV19	NA	NA	TGTGCCAGTGAGGGTACATGGGGGGTCAATCAGCCCCAGCATTTT	CASEGTWGVNQPQHF
TRBJ2-1	TRBV6-2/TRBV6-3	NA	TRBD2	TGTGCCAGCAGTGCTATGGGACTAGGTTACAATGAGCAGTTCTTC	CASSAMGLGYNEQFF
TRBJ1-1	TRBV9	NA	TRBD1	TGTGCCAGCAGCGTGGACAGGGCGAACACTGAAGCTTTCTTT	CASSVDRANTEAFF
TRBJ2-7	TRBV6-6	once	TRBD2	TGTGCCAGCAGTTCGACTAGCGGGATTTCCGAGCAGTACTTC	CASSSTSGISEQYF
TRBJ2-6	TRBV2	NA	TRBD1	TGTGCCAGCAGGGGGACAGGCCTCTCTGGGGCCAACGTCCTGACTTTC	CASRGTGLSGANVLTF
TRBJ1-2	TRBV5-1	NA	NA	TGCGCCAGCAGCTTGGCGCCCGGTCACTATGGCTACACCTTC	CASSLAPGHYGYTF
TRBJ2-1	TRBV5-4	NA	TRBD2	TGTGCCAGCAGCCCACTAGCGGGGGGATACAATGAGCAGTTCTTC	CASSPLAGGYNEQFF
TRBJ2-1	TRBV4-2	NA	TRBD2	TGTGCCAGCAGCCAAGATGGCCCGCACCCCTCGGGACTAGCGGTACAAAATGAGCAGTTCTTC	CASSQDGPHPSGLAVQNEQFF
TRBJ1-1	TRBV19	few	NA	TGTGCCAGTAGCATCGGCGGCAGGGGCCCTGAAGCTTTCTTT	CASSIGGRGPEAFF
TRBJ1-1	TRBV6-4	once	NA	TGTGCCAGCAGTGACGAGGTAGTTGACGGCACTGAAGCTTTCTTT	CASSDEVVDGTEAFF
TRBJ2-1	TRBV28	many	TRBD1	TGTGCCAGCAGTTACCCGACAGGGGGCAGCTCCTACAATGAGCAGTTCTTC	CASSYPTGGSSYNEQFF
TRBJ2-5	TRBV7-3	NA	NA	TGTGCCAGCAGCTTAGGCCGAGGAGAGACCCAGTACTTC	CASSLGRGETQYF
TRBJ2-7	TRBV18	NA	NA	TGTGCCAGCTCACCAATCGCCTACTCGGGGGAGCAGTACTTC	CASSPIAYSGEQYF
TRBJ2-7	TRBV2	few	NA	TGTGCCAGCAGAAAAGGGGGGGAGGCCCCCTCCTACGAGCAGTACTTC	CASRKGGEAPSYEQYF
TRBJ2-1	TRBV7-2	once	NA	TGTGCCAGCAGCCTCGCGGTAGGGCAGTTCTTC	CASSLAVGQFF